This TCR delta chain was identified during a study of gamma-delta T cells after stem cell transplantation. As concerns this clone: TCRdb lists the protein of a much larger clone for this DNA, which differs at residue 9, so this is likely a read error; the protein given here is translated from the DNA itself.

TCRdb called clones anew from the RT-PCR reads with CATT. Found here are 15,000 to 17,000 delta-chain clones, almost 9.5% of them singletons; the top ten hold 55% to 80%. Germline trimming cut 0 bases from V and 0 bases from J; bases unmatched to any gene: 19. The germline V gene has CDR1 GEAIGNYY and CDR2 EKD. The CDR3 sequence is 21 residues long. This receptor was taken from a human donor. It is not recorded whose cells these are; they may come from a transplant donor. The sequenced material came from gamma-delta T cells. The J gene is TRDJ1, the V gene TRDV2, with 9 nucleotides matching TRDD3. The CDR3 here is CACDTLTASTGGPLYTDKLIF. CDR3 bases: TGTGCCTGTGACACCCTCACAGCCAGTACTGGGGGACCCCTGTACACCGATAAACTCATCTTT.